The 5 T cell receptor beta chains presented below share a single source sample, sequenced in a study of Graves' ophthalmopathy and Graves' hyperthyroidism. CDR3 regions of TCR beta were amplified from RNA transcripts. HTBI primers served in a first-round RT-PCR, which a second-round multiplex PCR followed. MiXCR, applied by TCRdb to the multiplex PCR reads, yields one record per CDR3 protein. The table includes about 1.1 million distinct CDR3 sequences, about two fifths detected once. The material sequenced was peripheral blood or thyroid tissue (not recorded which). Receptors were obtained from an adult man with Graves' hyperthyroidism.

Only a few counts were recorded for this clonotype. The V and J genes are TRBV13 and TRBJ1-4; D is undetermined. CDR1 and CDR2 from the germline V gene are PRHDT and FYEKMQ (reference sequence). CDR3 length: 17 residues. Trimming took 5 bases from V and 0 from J, leaving 16 bases between them. CDR3 in amino acids: CASSKRRAWATNEKLFF. CDR3 sequence (DNA): TGTGCCAGCAGCAAAAGGAGGGCATGGGCAACTAATGAAAAACTGTTTTTT.

J is TRBJ1-3 and V is TRBV6-5; D uncertain. This CDR3 is 18 amino acids long. Germline V CDR1 and CDR2: MNHEY, SVGAGI. V lost 7 bases to trimming and J lost 0 bases, with 22 bases between them. In DNA form, the CDR3 reads TGTGCCAGCACCATCACCTGGGGAGACCGCCTCTCTGGAAACACCATATATTTT. Encoded protein: CASTITWGDRLSGNTIYF.

As for this clonotype: A much larger clone differs from this one at a single base, so this may be a read error. The rearrangement links TRBV10-3 to TRBJ1-5, with D unclear. CDR3 length equals 13 residues. The germline V gene has CDR1 ENHRY and CDR2 SYGVKD. Trimming pared 11 bases from V and 8 bases from J, leaving 19 bases between. CDR3 in amino acids: CAGTRRSNEPQHF. The CDR3 bases are TGTGCCGGCACCAGACGATCTAACGAGCCCCAGCATTTT.

This clonotype has ten or more counts. This rearrangement joins TRBV12-3 or TRBV12-4 to TRBJ1-5; TRBD1 might be the D (6 bases). The length of the CDR3 is 14 residues. V lost 4 bases to trimming and J lost 7 bases, with 14 bases between them. This CDR3 is CASSWSRGHQPQHF. Here the CDR3 DNA reads TGTGCCAGCAGTTGGAGCAGGGGTCACCAGCCCCAGCATTTT.

This clonotype appeared a few times. The V call is TRBV4-3, the J call TRBJ2-7, with D maybe TRBD1 (5 bases). The germline CDR1 and CDR2 sequences are LGHNA and YSLEER. CDR3 length: 15 residues. The V gene lost 0 bases and the J gene lost 3 bases, with 12 bases spanning the gap. The CDR3 bases are TGCGCCAGCAGCCAAGATCGGAACAGGAACTACGAGCAGTACTTC. Amino acids: CASSQDRNRNYEQYF.